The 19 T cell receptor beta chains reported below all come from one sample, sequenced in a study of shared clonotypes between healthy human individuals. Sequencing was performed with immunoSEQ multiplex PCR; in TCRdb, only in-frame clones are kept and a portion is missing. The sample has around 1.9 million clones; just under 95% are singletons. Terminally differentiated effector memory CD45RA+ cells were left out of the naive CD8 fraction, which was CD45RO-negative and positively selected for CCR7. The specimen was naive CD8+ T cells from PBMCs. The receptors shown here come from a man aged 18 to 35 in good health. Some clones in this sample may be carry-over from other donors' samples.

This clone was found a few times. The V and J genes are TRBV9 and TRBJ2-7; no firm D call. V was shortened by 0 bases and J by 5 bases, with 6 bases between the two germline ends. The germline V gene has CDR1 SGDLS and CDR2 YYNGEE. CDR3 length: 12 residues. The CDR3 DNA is TGTGCCAGCAGCGTAGGTGAGCACGAGCAGTACTTC. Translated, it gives CASSVGEHEQYF.

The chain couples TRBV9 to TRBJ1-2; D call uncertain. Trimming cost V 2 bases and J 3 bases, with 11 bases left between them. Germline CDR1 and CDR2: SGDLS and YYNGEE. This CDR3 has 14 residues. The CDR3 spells CASSVTEGYYGYTF. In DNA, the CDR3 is TGTGCCAGCAGCGTGACGGAAGGATACTATGGCTACACCTTC.

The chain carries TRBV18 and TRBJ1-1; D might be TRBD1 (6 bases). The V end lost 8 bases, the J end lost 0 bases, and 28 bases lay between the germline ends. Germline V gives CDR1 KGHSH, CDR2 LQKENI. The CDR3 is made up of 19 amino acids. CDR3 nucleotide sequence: TGTGCCAGCACCCTAAATTTGGGGGTTGAAGGGGGAATGAACACTGAAGCTTTCTTT. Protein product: CASTLNLGVEGGMNTEAFF.

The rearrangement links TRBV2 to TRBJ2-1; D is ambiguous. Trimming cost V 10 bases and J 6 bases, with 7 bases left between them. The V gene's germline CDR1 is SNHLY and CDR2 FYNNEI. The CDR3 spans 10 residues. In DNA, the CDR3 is TGTGCCATTACCGGCAATGAGCAGTTCTTC. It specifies CAITGNEQFF.

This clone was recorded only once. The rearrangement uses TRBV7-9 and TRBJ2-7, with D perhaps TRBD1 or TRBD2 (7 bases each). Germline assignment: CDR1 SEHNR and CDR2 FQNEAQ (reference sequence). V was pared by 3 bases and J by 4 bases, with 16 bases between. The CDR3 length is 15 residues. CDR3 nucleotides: TGTGCCAGCAGCTTTGTGGCAGGGGGAGGGTACGAGCAGTACTTC. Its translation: CASSFVAGGGYEQYF.

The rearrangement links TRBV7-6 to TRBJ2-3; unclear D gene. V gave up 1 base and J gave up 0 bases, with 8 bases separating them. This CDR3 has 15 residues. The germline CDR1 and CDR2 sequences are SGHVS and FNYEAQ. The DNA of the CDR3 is TGTGCCAGCAGCTTAGTGGGCCTGAGCACAGATACGCAGTATTTT. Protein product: CASSLVGLSTDTQYF.

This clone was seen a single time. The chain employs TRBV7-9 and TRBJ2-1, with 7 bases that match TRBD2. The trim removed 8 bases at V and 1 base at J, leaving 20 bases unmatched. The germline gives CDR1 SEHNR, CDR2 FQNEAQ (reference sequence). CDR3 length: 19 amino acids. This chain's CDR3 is CASGAPGLTLEGSYNEQFF. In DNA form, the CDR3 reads TGTGCCAGCGGGGCCCCGGGACTAACTTTGGAGGGATCCTACAATGAGCAGTTCTTC.

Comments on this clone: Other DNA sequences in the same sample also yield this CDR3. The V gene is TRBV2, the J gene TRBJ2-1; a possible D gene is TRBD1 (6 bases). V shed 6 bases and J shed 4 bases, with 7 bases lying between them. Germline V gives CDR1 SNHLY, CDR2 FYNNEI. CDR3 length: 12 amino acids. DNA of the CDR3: TGTGCCAGCAGGGACAGTTACAATGAGCAGTTCTTC. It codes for CASRDSYNEQFF.

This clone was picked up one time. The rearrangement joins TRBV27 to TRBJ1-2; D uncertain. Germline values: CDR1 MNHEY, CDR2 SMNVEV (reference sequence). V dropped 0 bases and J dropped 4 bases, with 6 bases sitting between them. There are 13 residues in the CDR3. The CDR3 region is CASSLSPAYGYTF. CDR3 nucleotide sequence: TGTGCCAGCAGTTTATCCCCAGCCTATGGCTACACCTTC.

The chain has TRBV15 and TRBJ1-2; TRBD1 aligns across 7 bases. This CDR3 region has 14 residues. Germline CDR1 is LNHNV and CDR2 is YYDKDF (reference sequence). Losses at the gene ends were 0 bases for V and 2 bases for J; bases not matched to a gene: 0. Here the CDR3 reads CATSREGQNYGYTF. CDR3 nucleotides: TGTGCCACCAGCAGAGAGGGACAGAACTATGGCTACACCTTC.

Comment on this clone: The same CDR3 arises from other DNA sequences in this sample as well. The CDR3, as DNA: TGTGCCAGCAGCCCCCCCTGGCGGGAGGCTACCGGGGAGCTGTTTTTT. Translating it yields CASSPPWREATGELFF. This chain connects TRBV28 to TRBJ2-2; 8 bases are a match to TRBD2. The J segment lost 5 bases and the V segment lost 6 bases, leaving 11 bases of the junction unmatched. Germline values: CDR1 MDHEN, CDR2 SYDVKM. The CDR3 has 16 amino acids.

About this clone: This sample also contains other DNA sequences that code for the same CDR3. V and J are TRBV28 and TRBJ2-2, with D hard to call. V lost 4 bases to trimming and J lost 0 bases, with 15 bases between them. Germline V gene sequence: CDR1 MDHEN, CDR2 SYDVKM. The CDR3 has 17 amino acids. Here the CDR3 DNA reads TGTGCCAGCAGTTCCGGACCCATGTTAGCGAACACCGGGGAGCTGTTTTTT. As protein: CASSSGPMLANTGELFF.

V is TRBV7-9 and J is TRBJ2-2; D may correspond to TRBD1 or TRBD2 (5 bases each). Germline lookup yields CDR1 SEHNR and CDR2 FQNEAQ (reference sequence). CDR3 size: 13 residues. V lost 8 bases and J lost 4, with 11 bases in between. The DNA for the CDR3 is TGTGCCAGCTGGGACGACGTCACCGGGGAGCTGTTTTTT. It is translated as CASWDDVTGELFF.

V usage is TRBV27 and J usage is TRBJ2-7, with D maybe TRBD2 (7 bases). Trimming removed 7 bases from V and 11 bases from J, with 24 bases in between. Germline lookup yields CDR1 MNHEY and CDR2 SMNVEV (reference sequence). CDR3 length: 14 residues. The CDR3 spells CASNPKGRGISEYF. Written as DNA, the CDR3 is TGTGCCAGCAATCCGAAAGGGAGGGGGATATCAGAGTACTTC.

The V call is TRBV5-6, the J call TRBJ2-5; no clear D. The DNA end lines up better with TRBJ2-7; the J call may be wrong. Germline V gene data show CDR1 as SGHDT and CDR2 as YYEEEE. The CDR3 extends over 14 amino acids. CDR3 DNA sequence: TGTGCCAGCAGCTTGGCCCCGAACCCCTACGAGCAGTACTTC. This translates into CASSLAPNPYEQYF.

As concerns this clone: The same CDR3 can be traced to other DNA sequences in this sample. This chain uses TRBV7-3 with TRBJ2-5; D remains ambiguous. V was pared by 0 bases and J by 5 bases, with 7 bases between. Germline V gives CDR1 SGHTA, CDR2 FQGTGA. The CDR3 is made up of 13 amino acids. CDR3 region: CASSLTLGETQYF. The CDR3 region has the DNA TGTGCCAGCAGCTTAACCCTGGGGGAGACCCAGTACTTC. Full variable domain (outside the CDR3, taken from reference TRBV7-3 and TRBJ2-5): GAGVSQTPSNKVTEKGKYVELRCDPISGHTALYWYRQSLGQGPEFLIYFQGTGAADDSGLPNDRFFAVRPEGSVSTLKIQRTERGDSAVYLCASSLTLGETQYFGPGTRLLVL.

CDR3 amino acids: CASSFTSSAGELFF. The CDR3 region has the DNA TGCGCCAGCAGCTTCACCTCATCGGCCGGGGAGCTGTTTTTT. This chain links TRBV5-1 with TRBJ2-2; D call uncertain. The CDR3 contains 14 residues. Germline CDR1 and CDR2: SGHRS and YFSETQ. V was trimmed by 2 bases and J by 6 bases, leaving 11 bases between them.

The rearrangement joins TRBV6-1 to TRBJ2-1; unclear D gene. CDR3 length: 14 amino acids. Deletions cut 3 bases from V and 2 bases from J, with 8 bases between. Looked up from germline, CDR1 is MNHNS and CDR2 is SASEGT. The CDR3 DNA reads TGTGCCAGCAGTGAGAGGCTCCCCTACAATGAGCAGTTCTTC. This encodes CASSERLPYNEQFF.

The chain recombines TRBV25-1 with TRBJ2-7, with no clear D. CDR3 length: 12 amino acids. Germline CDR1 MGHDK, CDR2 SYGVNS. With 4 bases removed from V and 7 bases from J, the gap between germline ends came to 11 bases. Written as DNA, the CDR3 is TGTGCCAGCAGTGTAGGGCGTCGGGAGCAGTACTTC. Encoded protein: CASSVGRREQYF.